The clone carrying this T cell receptor (beta chain) was counted only a few times. Its antigen remains unidentified. TCRdb reanalysed the RT-PCR reads using MiXCR and keeps one entry per CDR3 protein. The sample has over 750,000 distinct CDR3 sequences, 21% seen once. This sample is part of a study of response to subunit inactivated influenza vaccine. Study conclusions and caveats: The authors offered the suggestion that each seasonal influenza vaccination recruits few new T cells.

The CDR3 contains 12 residues. V was pared by 4 bases and J by 8 bases, with 11 bases between. Germline values: CDR1 MNHNS, CDR2 SASEGT. Sequences were derived from PBMCs from blood, sampled around 5 days after vaccination. The clonotype originates from a man aged 45-65 years who received an inactivated influenza vaccine. The chain joins TRBV6-1 to TRBJ1-2; D remains unclear. For the CDR3, the DNA is TGTGCCAGCAGTGCGGCTGACTGGGGCTACACCTTC. It translates to CASSAADWGYTF.